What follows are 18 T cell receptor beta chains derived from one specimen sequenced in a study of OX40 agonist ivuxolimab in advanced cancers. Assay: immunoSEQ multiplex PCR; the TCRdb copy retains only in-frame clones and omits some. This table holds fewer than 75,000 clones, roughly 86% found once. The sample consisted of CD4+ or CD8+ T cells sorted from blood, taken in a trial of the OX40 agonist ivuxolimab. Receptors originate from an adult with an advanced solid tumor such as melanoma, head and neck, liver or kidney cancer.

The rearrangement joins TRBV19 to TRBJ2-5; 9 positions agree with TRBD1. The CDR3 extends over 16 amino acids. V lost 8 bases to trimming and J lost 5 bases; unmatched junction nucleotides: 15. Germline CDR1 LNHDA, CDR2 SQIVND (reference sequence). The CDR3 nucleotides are TGTGCCAGTGGGGAAACCGGGACAGGGTTAAGGGAGACCCAGTACTTC. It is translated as CASGETGTGLRETQYF.

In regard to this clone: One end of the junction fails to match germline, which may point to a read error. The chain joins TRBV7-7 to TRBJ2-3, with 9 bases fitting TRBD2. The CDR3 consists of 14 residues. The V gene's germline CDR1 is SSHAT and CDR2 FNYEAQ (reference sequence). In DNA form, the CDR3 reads TGTGCTAGCAGCTTTAGCGGGAGTACAGATACGCAGTATTTT. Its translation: CASSFSGSTDTQYF.

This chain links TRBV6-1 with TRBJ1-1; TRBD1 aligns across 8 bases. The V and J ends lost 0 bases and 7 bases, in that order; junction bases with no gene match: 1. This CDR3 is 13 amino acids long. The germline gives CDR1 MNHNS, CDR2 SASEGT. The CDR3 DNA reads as TGTGCCAGCAGTGAAGCGGACAGGGTTGAAGCTTTCTTT. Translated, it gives CASSEADRVEAFF.

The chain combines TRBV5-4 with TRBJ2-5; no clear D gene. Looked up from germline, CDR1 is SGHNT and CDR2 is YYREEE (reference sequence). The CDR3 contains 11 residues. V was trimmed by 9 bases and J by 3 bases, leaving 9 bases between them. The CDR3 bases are TGTGCCACGGAGTTTGAAGAGACCCAGTACTTC. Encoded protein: CATEFEETQYF. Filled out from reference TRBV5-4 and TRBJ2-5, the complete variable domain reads ETGVTQSPTHLIKTRGQQVTLRCSSQSGHNTVSWYQQALGQGPQFIFQYYREEENGRGNFPPRFSGLQFPNYSSELNVNALELDDSALYLCATEFEETQYFGPGTRLLVL.

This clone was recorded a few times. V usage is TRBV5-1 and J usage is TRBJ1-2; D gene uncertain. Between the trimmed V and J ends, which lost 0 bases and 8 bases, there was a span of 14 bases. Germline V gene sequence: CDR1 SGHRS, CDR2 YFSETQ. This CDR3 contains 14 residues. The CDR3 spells CASSLESLTKGYTF. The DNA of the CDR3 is TGCGCCAGCAGCTTGGAGTCGCTTACCAAAGGCTACACCTTC.

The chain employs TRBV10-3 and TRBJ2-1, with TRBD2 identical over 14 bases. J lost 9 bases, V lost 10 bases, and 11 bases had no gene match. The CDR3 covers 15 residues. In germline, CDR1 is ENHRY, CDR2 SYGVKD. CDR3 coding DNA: TGTGCCACCACCGGGACTAGCGGGAGTACCACTGAGCAGTTCTTC. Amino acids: CATTGTSGSTTEQFF.

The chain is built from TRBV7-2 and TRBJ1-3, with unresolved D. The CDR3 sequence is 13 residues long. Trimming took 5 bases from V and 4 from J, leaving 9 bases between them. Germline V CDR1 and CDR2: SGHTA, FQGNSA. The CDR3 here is CASSPLAGNTIYF. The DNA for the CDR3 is TGTGCCAGCAGCCCGCTCGCCGGAAACACCATATATTTT. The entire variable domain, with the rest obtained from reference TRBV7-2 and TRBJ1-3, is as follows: GAGVSQSPSNKVTEKGKDVELRCDPISGHTALYWYRQSLGQGLEFLIYFQGNSAPDKSGLPSDRFSAERTGGSVSTLTIQRTQQEDSAVYLCASSPLAGNTIYFGEGSWLTVV.

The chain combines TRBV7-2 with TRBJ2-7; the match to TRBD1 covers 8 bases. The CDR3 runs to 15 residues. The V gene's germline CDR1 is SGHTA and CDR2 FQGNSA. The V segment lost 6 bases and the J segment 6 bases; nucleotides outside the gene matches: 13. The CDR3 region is CASSLAGGETREQYF. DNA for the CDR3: TGTGCCAGCAGTCTCGCAGGGGGCGAAACGCGCGAGCAGTACTTC.

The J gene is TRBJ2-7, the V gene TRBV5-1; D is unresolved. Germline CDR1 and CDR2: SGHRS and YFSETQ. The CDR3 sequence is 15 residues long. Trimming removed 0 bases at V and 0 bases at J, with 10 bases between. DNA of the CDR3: TGCGCCAGCAGCTTGGGCCAGGTTAGCTCCTACGAGCAGTACTTC. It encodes CASSLGQVSSYEQYF.

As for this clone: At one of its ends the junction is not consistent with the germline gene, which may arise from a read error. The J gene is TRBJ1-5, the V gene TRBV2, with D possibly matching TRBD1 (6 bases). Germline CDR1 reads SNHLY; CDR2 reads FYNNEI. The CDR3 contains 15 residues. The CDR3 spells CASTEQGVSNQPQHF. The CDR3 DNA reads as TGTGCCAGCACTGAACAGGGAGTCAGCAATCAGCCCCAGCATTTT.

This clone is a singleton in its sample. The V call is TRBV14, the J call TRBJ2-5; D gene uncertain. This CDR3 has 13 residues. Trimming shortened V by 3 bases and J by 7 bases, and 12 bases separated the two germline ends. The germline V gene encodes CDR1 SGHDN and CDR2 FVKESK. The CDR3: CASSQAPQSTQYF. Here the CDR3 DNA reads TGTGCCAGCAGCCAGGCTCCCCAGTCGACCCAGTACTTC. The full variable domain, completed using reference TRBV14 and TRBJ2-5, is EAGVTQFPSHSVIEKGQTVTLRCDPISGHDNLYWYRRVMGKEIKFLLHFVKESKQDESGMPNNRFLAERTGGTYSTLKVQPAELEDSGVYFCASSQAPQSTQYFGPGTRLLVL.

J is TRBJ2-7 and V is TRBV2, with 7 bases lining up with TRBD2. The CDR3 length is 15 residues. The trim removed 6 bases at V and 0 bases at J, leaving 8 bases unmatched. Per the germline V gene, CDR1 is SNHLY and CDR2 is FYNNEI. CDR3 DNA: TGTGCCAGCAGATCCCTTAGGACTAGCTCCTACGAGCAGTACTTC. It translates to CASRSLRTSSYEQYF.

CDR3 nucleotide sequence: TGTGCCAGTAGTTTGGGGACTAGCTTCGAGACCCAGTACTTC. Its translation: CASSLGTSFETQYF. This rearrangement joins TRBV19 to TRBJ2-5; TRBD2 aligns across 9 bases. The V gene end was trimmed by 5 bases and the J gene end by 5 bases; junction bases not matched to a gene: 6. Germline V gene lookup returns CDR1 LNHDA and CDR2 SQIVND (reference sequence). The CDR3 is 14 amino acids.

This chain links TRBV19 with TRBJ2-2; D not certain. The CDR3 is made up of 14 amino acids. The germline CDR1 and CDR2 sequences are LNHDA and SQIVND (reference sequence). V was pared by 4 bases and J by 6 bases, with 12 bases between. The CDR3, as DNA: TGTGCCAGTAGTAGAGGAAAGCAGTCCGGGGAGCTGTTTTTT. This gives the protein CASSRGKQSGELFF.

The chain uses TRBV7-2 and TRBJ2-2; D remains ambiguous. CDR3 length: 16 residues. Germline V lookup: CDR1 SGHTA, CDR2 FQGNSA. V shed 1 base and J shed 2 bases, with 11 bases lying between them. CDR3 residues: CASSLVYEKNTGELFF. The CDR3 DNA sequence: TGTGCCAGCAGCTTAGTTTACGAGAAAAACACCGGGGAGCTGTTTTTT.

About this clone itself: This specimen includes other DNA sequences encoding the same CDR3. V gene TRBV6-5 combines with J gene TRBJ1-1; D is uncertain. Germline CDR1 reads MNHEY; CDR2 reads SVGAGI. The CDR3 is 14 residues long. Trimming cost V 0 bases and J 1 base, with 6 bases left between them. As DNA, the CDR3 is TGTGCCAGCAGTTACTCGATTCAGAACACTGAAGCTTTCTTT. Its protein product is CASSYSIQNTEAFF.

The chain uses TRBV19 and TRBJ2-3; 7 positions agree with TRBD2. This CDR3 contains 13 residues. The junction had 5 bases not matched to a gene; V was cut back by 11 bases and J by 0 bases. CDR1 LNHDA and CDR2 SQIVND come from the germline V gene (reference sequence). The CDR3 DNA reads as TGTGCCTCTCGGGGGGTGAGCACAGATACGCAGTATTTT. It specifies CASRGVSTDTQYF.

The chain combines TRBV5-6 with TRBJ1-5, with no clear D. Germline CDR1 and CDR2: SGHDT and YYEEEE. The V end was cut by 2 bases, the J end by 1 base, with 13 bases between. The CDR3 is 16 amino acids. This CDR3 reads CASSLMYAGSNQPQHF. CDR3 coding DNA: TGTGCCAGCAGCTTAATGTATGCTGGCAGCAATCAGCCCCAGCATTTT.